Listed below are T cell receptor beta chains from one sample, sequenced in a study of OX40 agonist ivuxolimab in advanced cancers. Produced via immunoSEQ multiplex PCR; TCRdb's table is partial and in-frame only. The sample comprises about 58,000 clones, around 75% of which are singletons, and approximately 1.1% rests with the top ten. The sequences come from CD4+ or CD8+ T cells sorted from blood, collected in a trial of the OX40 agonist ivuxolimab. The receptors come from an adult with an advanced solid tumor such as melanoma, head and neck, liver or kidney cancer. Both conserved end residues are part of each CDR3. The D gene is left open where the match is weak. Size tells how often a clone was seen (once, few, many) or the class of an expanded clone, and some rows leave it out.

d_call: TRBD1
clone_size: .
j_call: TRBJ2-4
v_call: TRBV4-1
cdr3_aa: CASSQDGQVENIQYF
cdr3_nt: TGCGCCAGCAGCCAAGACGGACAGGTTGAAAACATTCAGTACTTC

d_call: .
clone_size: .
j_call: TRBJ2-5
v_call: TRBV7-7
cdr3_aa: CASSLGALRESGETQYF
cdr3_nt: TGTGCTAGCAGCTTAGGGGCCCTCCGGGAGTCGGGAGAGACCCAGTACTTC

d_call: TRBD1
clone_size: .
j_call: TRBJ1-5
v_call: TRBV28
cdr3_aa: CASSPMTGGVQPQHF
cdr3_nt: TGTGCCAGCAGTCCAATGACAGGGGGCGTTCAGCCCCAGCATTTT

d_call: .
clone_size: .
j_call: TRBJ1-5
v_call: TRBV6-1
cdr3_aa: CASSESGGQPQHF
cdr3_nt: TGTGCCAGCAGTGAAAGCGGGGGTCAGCCCCAGCATTTT

d_call: .
clone_size: .
j_call: TRBJ2-1
v_call: TRBV11-2
cdr3_aa: CASSPRTGYNEQFF
cdr3_nt: TGTGCCAGCAGCCCTCGGACTGGCTACAATGAGCAGTTCTTC

d_call: .
clone_size: .
j_call: TRBJ1-1
v_call: TRBV2
cdr3_aa: CASSERGADTEAFF
cdr3_nt: TGTGCCAGCAGTGAGAGAGGGGCTGACACTGAAGCTTTCTTT

d_call: .
clone_size: .
j_call: TRBJ2-5
v_call: TRBV10-2
cdr3_aa: CASRVGTRDQETQYF
cdr3_nt: TGCGCCAGCCGTGTAGGGACTCGGGATCAAGAGACCCAGTACTTC

d_call: .
clone_size: .
j_call: TRBJ2-7
v_call: TRBV11-1
cdr3_aa: CASSSDGPYEQYF
cdr3_nt: TGTGCCAGCAGCTCGGACGGACCCTACGAGCAGTACTTC

d_call: .
clone_size: once
j_call: TRBJ2-5
v_call: TRBV7-3
cdr3_aa: CASSLMTGDQETQYF
cdr3_nt: TGTGCCAGCAGCTTAATGACGGGAGATCAAGAGACCCAGTACTTC

d_call: .
clone_size: .
j_call: TRBJ1-1
v_call: TRBV10-2
cdr3_aa: CASRTQVNTEAFF
cdr3_nt: TGCGCCAGCAGGACACAGGTGAACACTGAAGCTTTCTTT

d_call: TRBD2
clone_size: .
j_call: TRBJ2-1
v_call: TRBV15
cdr3_aa: CATSRDLAGGTAVLNEQFF
cdr3_nt: TGTGCCACCAGCAGAGACCTAGCGGGGGGGACTGCTGTGCTAAATGAGCAGTTCTTC

d_call: TRBD2
clone_size: .
j_call: TRBJ2-1
v_call: TRBV5-6
cdr3_aa: CASSLFSSGLSIRNEQFF
cdr3_nt: TGTGCCAGCAGCTTGTTTTCTAGCGGACTCTCCATCCGCAATGAGCAGTTCTTC

d_call: .
clone_size: .
j_call: TRBJ2-7
v_call: TRBV19
cdr3_aa: CASSRTASSYEQYF
cdr3_nt: TGTGCCAGTAGTCGGACAGCGAGCTCCTACGAGCAGTACTTC

d_call: .
clone_size: once
j_call: TRBJ1-1
v_call: TRBV19
cdr3_aa: CASRAQGSSEAFF
cdr3_nt: TGTGCCAGTAGAGCACAGGGTTCCTCTGAAGCTTTCTTT

d_call: TRBD1
clone_size: .
j_call: TRBJ2-1
v_call: TRBV5-4
cdr3_aa: CASSRGGTGAYNEQFF
cdr3_nt: TGTGCCAGCAGCCGCGGAGGGACAGGAGCCTACAATGAGCAGTTCTTC

d_call: .
clone_size: .
j_call: TRBJ1-2
v_call: TRBV19
cdr3_aa: CATREANYGYTF
cdr3_nt: TGTGCGACTAGGGAGGCCAACTATGGCTACACCTTC

d_call: .
clone_size: .
j_call: TRBJ1-3
v_call: TRBV7-6
cdr3_aa: CASSLGSVGNTIYF
cdr3_nt: TGTGCCAGCAGCTTGGGGAGCGTCGGAAACACCATATATTTT

d_call: .
clone_size: .
j_call: TRBJ2-2
v_call: TRBV9
cdr3_aa: CASSGRVAGKKPGELFF
cdr3_nt: TGTGCCAGCAGCGGCAGGGTGGCAGGGAAGAAGCCCGGGGAGCTGTTTTTT

d_call: .
clone_size: .
j_call: TRBJ2-1
v_call: TRBV5-1
cdr3_aa: CASSLGGTGMVYNEQFF
cdr3_nt: TGCGCCAGCAGCTTGGGTGGTACGGGAATGGTCTACAATGAGCAGTTCTTC

d_call: TRBD2
clone_size: once
j_call: TRBJ2-1
v_call: TRBV4-2
cdr3_aa: CASSQDYSGRTNGLFF
cdr3_nt: TGTGCCAGCAGCCAAGATTACAGCGGGAGGACCAATGGGCTTTTCTTC

d_call: TRBD1
clone_size: .
j_call: TRBJ2-7
v_call: TRBV18
cdr3_aa: CASSPGDRVFYEQYF
cdr3_nt: TGTGCCAGCTCACCAGGGGACAGGGTATTCTACGAGCAGTACTTC

d_call: TRBD2
clone_size: .
j_call: TRBJ2-7
v_call: TRBV28
cdr3_aa: CASSPFSGSTREQYF
cdr3_nt: TGTGCCAGCAGTCCCTTTAGCGGGAGCACTAGGGAGCAGTACTTC

d_call: .
clone_size: .
j_call: TRBJ2-1
v_call: TRBV25-1
cdr3_aa: CASRPGTNYNEQFF
cdr3_nt: TGTGCCAGCAGGCCCGGGACCAACTACAATGAGCAGTTCTTC

d_call: .
clone_size: .
j_call: TRBJ2-7
v_call: TRBV13
cdr3_aa: CASSFRQTYEQYF
cdr3_nt: TGTGCCAGCAGCTTCAGACAAACCTACGAGCAGTACTTC

d_call: .
clone_size: once
j_call: TRBJ2-4
v_call: TRBV5-6
cdr3_aa: CASSYLDAGLAKNIQYF
cdr3_nt: TGTGCCAGCAGCTACTTGGATGCTGGGTTAGCCAAAAACATTCAGTACTTC

d_call: .
clone_size: .
j_call: TRBJ1-4
v_call: TRBV21-1
cdr3_aa: CASRTGRGAREKLFF
cdr3_nt: TGTGCCAGCAGAACCGGGAGGGGGGCTAGGGAAAAACTGTTTTTT

d_call: .
clone_size: few
j_call: TRBJ2-3
v_call: TRBV6-5
cdr3_aa: CASRGSTDTQYF
cdr3_nt: TGTGCCAGCAGGGGTAGCACAGATACGCAGTATTTT

d_call: TRBD2
clone_size: .
j_call: TRBJ2-2
v_call: TRBV28
cdr3_aa: CASSSPGTSGPTHYTGELFF
cdr3_nt: TGTGCCAGCAGTTCACCGGGGACTAGCGGGCCCACTCATTACACCGGGGAGCTGTTTTTT

d_call: .
clone_size: .
j_call: TRBJ2-5
v_call: TRBV15
cdr3_aa: CATSRGFGQSQETQYF
cdr3_nt: TGTGCCACCAGCAGAGGCTTTGGCCAGTCCCAAGAGACCCAGTACTTC

d_call: TRBD1
clone_size: .
j_call: TRBJ1-2
v_call: TRBV6-5
cdr3_aa: CASSQGAVRIDGYTF
cdr3_nt: TGTGCCTCATCTCAGGGGGCAGTTAGGATCGATGGCTACACCTTC

d_call: TRBD1
clone_size: once
j_call: TRBJ2-7
v_call: TRBV6-6
cdr3_aa: CASTTRGQGSGYEQYF
cdr3_nt: TGTGCCAGCACCACCCGGGGACAGGGGTCCGGATACGAGCAGTACTTC

d_call: TRBD1
clone_size: .
j_call: TRBJ2-7
v_call: TRBV7-8
cdr3_aa: CASSSGQGAYEQYF
cdr3_nt: TGTGCCAGCAGCTCAGGACAGGGGGCCTACGAGCAGTACTTC